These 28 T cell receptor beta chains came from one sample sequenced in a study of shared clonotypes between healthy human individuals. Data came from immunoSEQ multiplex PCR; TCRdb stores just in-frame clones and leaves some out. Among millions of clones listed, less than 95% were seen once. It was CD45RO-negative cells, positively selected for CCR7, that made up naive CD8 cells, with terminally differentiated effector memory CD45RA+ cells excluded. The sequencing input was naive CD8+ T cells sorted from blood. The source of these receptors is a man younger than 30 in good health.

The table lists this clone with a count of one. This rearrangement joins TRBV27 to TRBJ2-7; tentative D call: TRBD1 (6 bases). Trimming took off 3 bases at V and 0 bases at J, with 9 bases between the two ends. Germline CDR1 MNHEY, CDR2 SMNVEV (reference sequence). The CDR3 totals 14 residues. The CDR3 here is CASSFDRNSYEQYF. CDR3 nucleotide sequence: TGTGCCAGCAGTTTTGACAGGAACTCCTACGAGCAGTACTTC.

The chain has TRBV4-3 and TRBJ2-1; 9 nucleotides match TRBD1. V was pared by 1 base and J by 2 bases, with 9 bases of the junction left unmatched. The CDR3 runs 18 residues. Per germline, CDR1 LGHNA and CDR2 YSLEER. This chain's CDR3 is CASSQGEPGTGTYNEQFF. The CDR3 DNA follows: TGCGCCAGCAGCCAAGGAGAACCCGGGACAGGGACCTACAATGAGCAGTTCTTC.

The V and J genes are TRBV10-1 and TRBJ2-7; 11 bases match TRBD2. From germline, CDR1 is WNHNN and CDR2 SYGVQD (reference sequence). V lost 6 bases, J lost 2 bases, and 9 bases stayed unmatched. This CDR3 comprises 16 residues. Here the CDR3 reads CASSYLGLADPYEQYF. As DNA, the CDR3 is TGCGCCAGCAGCTATCTGGGACTAGCGGACCCCTACGAGCAGTACTTC.

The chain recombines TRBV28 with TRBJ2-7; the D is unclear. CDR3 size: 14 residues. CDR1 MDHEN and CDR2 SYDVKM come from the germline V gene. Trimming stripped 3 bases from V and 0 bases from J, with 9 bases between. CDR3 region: CASSFPGNSYEQYF. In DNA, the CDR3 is TGTGCCAGCAGTTTCCCAGGTAACTCCTACGAGCAGTACTTC.

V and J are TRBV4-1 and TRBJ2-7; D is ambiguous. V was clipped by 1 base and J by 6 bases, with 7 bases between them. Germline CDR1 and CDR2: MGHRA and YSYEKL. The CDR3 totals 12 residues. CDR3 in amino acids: CASSQVPAEQYF. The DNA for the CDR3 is TGCGCCAGCAGCCAAGTTCCCGCCGAGCAGTACTTC.

CDR3 nucleotides: TGCGCCAGCAGCTACGGGCTAGGCACAACCTACGAGCAGTACTTC. Its protein product is CASSYGLGTTYEQYF. The genes are TRBV4-3 and TRBJ2-7; D gene uncertain. The CDR3 length is 15 residues. CDR1 is LGHNA, CDR2 YSLEER, per germline. Trimming took 5 bases from V and 2 from J, leaving 16 bases between them.

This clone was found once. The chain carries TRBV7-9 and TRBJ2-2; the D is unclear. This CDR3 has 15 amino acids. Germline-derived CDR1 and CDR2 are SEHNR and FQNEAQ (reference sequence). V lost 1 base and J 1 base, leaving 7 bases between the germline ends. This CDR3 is CASSLGGRNTGELFF. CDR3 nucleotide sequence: TGTGCCAGCAGCTTAGGGGGTCGGAACACCGGGGAGCTGTTTTTT.

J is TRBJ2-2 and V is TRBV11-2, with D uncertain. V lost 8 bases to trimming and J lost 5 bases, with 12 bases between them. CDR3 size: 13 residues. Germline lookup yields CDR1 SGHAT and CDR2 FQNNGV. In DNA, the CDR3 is TGTGCCAGCGGCGGCGAGCTGACCGGGGAGCTGTTTTTT. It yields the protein CASGGELTGELFF.

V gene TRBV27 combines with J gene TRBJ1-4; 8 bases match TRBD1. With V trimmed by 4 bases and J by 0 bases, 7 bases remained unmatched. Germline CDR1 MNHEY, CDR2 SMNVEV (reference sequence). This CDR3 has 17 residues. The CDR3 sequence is CASSSVGQGATNEKLFF. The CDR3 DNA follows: TGTGCCAGCAGTTCGGTTGGACAGGGAGCAACTAATGAAAAACTGTTTTTT.

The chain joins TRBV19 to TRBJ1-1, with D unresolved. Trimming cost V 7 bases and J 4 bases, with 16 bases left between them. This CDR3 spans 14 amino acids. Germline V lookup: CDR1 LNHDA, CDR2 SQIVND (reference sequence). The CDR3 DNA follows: TGTGCCAGTACCACCTGGGGAGGAGGCACTGAAGCTTTCTTT. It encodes CASTTWGGGTEAFF.

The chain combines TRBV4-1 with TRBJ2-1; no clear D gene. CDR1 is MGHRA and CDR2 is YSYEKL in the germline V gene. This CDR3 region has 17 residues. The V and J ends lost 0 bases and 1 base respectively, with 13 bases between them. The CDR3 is CASSQDPGEISYNEQFF. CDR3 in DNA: TGCGCCAGCAGCCAAGATCCGGGTGAGATTTCCTACAATGAGCAGTTCTTC.

DNA for the CDR3: TGTGCCAGCAGCTTGGAGTACTCTGGGGCCAACGTCCTGACTTTC. It codes for CASSLEYSGANVLTF. The chain links TRBV5-4 to TRBJ2-6; no reliable D call. The V gene lost 0 bases and the J gene lost 0 bases, with 4 bases spanning the gap. This CDR3 is 15 amino acids long. The germline CDR1 and CDR2 sequences are SGHNT and YYREEE (reference sequence).

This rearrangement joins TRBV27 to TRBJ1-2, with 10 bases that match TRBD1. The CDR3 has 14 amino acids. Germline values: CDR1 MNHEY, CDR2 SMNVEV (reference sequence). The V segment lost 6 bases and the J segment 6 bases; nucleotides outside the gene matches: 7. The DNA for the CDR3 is TGTGCCAGCAGGACAGGGGGCGGGCTTAATGGCTACACCTTC. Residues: CASRTGGGLNGYTF.

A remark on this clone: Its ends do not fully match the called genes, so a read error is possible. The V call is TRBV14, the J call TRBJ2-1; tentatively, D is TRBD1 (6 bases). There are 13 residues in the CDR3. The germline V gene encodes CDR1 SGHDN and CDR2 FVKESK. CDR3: CASSQATGPNLIF. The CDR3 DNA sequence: TGTGCCAGCAGCCAAGCGACAGGCCCAAACTTGATCTTC.

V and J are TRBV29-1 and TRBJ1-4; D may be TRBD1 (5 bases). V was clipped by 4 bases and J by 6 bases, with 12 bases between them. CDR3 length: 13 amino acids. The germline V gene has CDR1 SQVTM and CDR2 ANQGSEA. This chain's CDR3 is CSVGGTEYEKLFF. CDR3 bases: TGCAGCGTTGGGGGGACGGAGTATGAAAAACTGTTTTTT.

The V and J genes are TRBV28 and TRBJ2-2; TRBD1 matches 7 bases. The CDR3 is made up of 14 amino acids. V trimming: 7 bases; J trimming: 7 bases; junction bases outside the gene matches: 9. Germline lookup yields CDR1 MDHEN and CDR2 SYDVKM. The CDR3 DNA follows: TGTGCCAGCACCGAAACAGGGGACGGCGGGGAGCTGTTTTTT. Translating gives CASTETGDGGELFF.

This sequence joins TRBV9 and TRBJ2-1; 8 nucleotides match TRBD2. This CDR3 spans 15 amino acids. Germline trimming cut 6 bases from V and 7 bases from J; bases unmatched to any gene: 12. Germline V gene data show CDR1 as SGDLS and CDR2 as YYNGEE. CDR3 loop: CASNLQRELRNEQFF. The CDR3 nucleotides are TGTGCCAGCAACCTGCAGCGGGAGCTTAGGAATGAGCAGTTCTTC.

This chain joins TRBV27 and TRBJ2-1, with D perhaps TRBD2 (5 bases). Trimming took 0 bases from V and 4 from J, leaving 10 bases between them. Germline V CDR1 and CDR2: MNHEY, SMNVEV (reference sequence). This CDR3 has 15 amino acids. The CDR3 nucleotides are TGTGCCAGCAGTTTATCGGAGGACGGATACAATGAGCAGTTCTTC. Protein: CASSLSEDGYNEQFF.

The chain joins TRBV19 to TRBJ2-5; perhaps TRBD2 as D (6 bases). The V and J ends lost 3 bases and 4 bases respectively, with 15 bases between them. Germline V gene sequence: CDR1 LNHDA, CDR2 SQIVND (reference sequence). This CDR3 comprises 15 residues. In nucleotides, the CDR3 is TGTGCCAGTAGTATCCGCGACGTCGGGGGAGAGACCCAGTACTTC. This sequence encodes CASSIRDVGGETQYF. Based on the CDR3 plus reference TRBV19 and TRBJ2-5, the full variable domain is DGGITQSPKYLFRKEGQNVTLSCEQNLNHDAMYWYRQDPGQGLRLIYYSQIVNDFQKGDIAEGYSVSREKKESFPLTVTSAQKNPTAFYLCASSIRDVGGETQYFGPGTRLLVL.

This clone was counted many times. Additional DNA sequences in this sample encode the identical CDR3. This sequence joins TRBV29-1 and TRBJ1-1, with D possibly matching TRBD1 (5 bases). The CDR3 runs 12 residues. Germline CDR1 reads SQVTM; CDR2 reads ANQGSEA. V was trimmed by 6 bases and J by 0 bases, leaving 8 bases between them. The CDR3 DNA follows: TGCAGCGTCACAGGTATGAACACTGAAGCTTTCTTT. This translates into CSVTGMNTEAFF.

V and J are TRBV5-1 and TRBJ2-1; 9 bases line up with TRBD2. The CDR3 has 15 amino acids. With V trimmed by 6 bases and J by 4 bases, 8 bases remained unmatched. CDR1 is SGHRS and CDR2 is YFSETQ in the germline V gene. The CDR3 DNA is TGCGCCAGCAACCTAGCGGGGTCCGCTTACAATGAGCAGTTCTTC. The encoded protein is CASNLAGSAYNEQFF. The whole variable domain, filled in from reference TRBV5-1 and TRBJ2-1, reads KAGVTQTPRYLIKTRGQQVTLSCSPISGHRSVSWYQQTPGQGLQFLFEYFSETQRNKGNFPGRFSGRQFSNSRSEMNVSTLELGDSALYLCASNLAGSAYNEQFFGPGTRLTVL.

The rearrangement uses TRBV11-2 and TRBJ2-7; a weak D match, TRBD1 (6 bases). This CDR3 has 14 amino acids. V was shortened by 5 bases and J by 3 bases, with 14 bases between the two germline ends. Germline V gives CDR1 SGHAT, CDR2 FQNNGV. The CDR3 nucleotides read TGTGCCAGCAGCAAACAGGGAAGGGGCTACGAGCAGTACTTC. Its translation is CASSKQGRGYEQYF.

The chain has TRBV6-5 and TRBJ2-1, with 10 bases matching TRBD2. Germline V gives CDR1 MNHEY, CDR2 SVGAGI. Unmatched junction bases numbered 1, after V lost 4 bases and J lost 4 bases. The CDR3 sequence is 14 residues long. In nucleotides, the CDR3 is TGTGCCAGCAGTTCGGGACTAGCGTACAATGAGCAGTTCTTC. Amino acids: CASSSGLAYNEQFF.

The chain's CDR3 is CASSPFSGDYEQYF. The DNA for the CDR3 is TGTGCCAGCAGCCCTTTCTCAGGGGACTACGAGCAGTACTTC. The J gene is TRBJ2-7, the V gene TRBV11-1, with D perhaps TRBD1 (6 bases). V was shortened by 5 bases and J by 3 bases, with 14 bases between the two germline ends. The CDR3 loop spans 14 amino acids. Germline V gene lookup returns CDR1 SGHAT and CDR2 FQDESV (reference sequence). The whole variable domain, filled in from reference TRBV11-1 and TRBJ2-7, reads EAEVAQSPRYKITEKSQAVAFWCDPISGHATLYWYRQILGQGPELLVQFQDESVVDDSQLPKDRFSAERLKGVDSTLKIQPAELGDSAMYLCASSPFSGDYEQYFGPGTRLTVT.

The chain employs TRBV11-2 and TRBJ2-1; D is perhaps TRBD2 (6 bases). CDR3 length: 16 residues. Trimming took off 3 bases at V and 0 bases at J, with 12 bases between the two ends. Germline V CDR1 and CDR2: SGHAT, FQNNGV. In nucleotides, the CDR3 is TGTGCCAGCAGCTTGGATCCGGGGGTCTCCTACAATGAGCAGTTCTTC. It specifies CASSLDPGVSYNEQFF.

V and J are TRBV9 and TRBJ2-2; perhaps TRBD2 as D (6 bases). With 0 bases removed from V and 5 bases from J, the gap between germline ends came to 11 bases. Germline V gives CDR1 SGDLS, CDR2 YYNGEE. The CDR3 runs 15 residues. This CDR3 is CASSVEPAGTGELFF. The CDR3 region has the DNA TGTGCCAGCAGCGTAGAACCCGCGGGGACCGGGGAGCTGTTTTTT.

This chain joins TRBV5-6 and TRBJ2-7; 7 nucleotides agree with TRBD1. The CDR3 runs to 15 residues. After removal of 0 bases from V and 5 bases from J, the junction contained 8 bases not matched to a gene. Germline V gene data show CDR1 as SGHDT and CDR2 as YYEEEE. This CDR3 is CASSLAGGRSHEQYF. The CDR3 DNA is TGTGCCAGCAGCTTGGCAGGGGGTAGGTCCCACGAGCAGTACTTC.

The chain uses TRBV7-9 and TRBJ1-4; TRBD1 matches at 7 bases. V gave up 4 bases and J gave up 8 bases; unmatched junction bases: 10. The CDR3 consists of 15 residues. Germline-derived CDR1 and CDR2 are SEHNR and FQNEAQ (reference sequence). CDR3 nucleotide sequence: TGTGCCAGCAGCTCACCCAGCAGGGGGGACGAAAAACTGTTTTTT. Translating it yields CASSSPSRGDEKLFF.